These 18 T cell receptor beta chains were all obtained from the same sample, sequenced in a study of glioma-infiltrating T cells. Amplification of TCR alpha and beta CDR3 regions from RNA used iRepertoire nested multiplex PCR. TCRdb called the multiplex PCR reads again in MiXCR, with one record for every CDR3 protein. The data contain around 350,000 distinct CDR3 sequences, 41% of them singletons. The material sequenced was glioma tissue, nonneoplastic brain tissue, or PBMCs (not recorded which). The receptors derive from a human donor with low-grade glioma or glioblastoma, undergoing nonglioma brain surgery, or in good health (not recorded which).

With respect to this clonotype: At one of its ends the junction is not consistent with the germline gene, which may arise from a read error. V gene TRBV27 combines with J gene TRBJ2-1; 9 bases align to TRBD1. Looked up from germline, CDR1 is MNHEY and CDR2 is SMNVEV (reference sequence). The CDR3 has 16 residues. In DNA form, the CDR3 reads TGTGCCACCAGTTCCCTTACAGGGGGCCGAGGGAATGAGCAGTTCTTC. Amino acids: CATSSLTGGRGNEQFF.

The sample holds a few counts of this clonotype. The chain links TRBV2 to TRBJ1-5, with unresolved D. V lost 3 bases and J 6 bases, leaving 9 bases between the germline ends. CDR1 is SNHLY, CDR2 FYNNEI, per germline. The CDR3 is made up of 13 amino acids. The CDR3 region is CASSESQTQPQHF. CDR3 DNA sequence: TGTGCCAGCAGTGAGTCCCAAACTCAGCCCCAGCATTTT.

The sample holds a few counts of this clonotype. The V gene is TRBV6-1, the J gene TRBJ2-3; no firm D call. The V end was cut by 8 bases, the J end by 1 base, with 13 bases between. The length of the CDR3 is 14 residues. Germline CDR1 and CDR2: MNHNS and SASEGT. The CDR3 loop is CASWLGGGTDTQYF. DNA for the CDR3: TGTGCCAGCTGGTTGGGCGGAGGCACAGATACGCAGTATTTT.

Note on this clonotype: The CDR3 end shows no conserved phenylalanine or tryptophan, and so a read error is likely. The rearrangement uses TRBV27 and TRBJ2-3; D perhaps matches TRBD2 (6 bases). Germline values: CDR1 MNHEY, CDR2 SMNVEV (reference sequence). The CDR3 loop spans 17 amino acids. The V and J ends lost 5 bases and 2 bases respectively, with 20 bases between them. Here the CDR3 reads CASSPARVSGVTDTQYP. The CDR3, as DNA: TGTGCCAGCAGTCCCGCCCGGGTTAGCGGAGTCACAGATACGCAGTATCCT.

The chain employs TRBV5-5 and TRBJ1-1, with D possibly TRBD1 on 5 matching bases. Per the germline V gene, CDR1 is SGHKS and CDR2 is YYEKEE (reference sequence). This CDR3 contains 13 residues. The V and J ends lost 0 bases and 7 bases respectively, with 10 bases between them. The DNA of the CDR3 is TGTGCCAGCAGCTTGGGGGGCGACAGTGAAGCTTTCTTT. This encodes CASSLGGDSEAFF.

The gene calls are TRBV7-9 and TRBJ2-5, with 11 bases aligning to TRBD2. The trim removed 1 base at V and 5 bases at J, leaving 12 bases unmatched. This CDR3 contains 18 residues. CDR1 and CDR2 (germline): SEHNR, FQNEAQ (reference sequence). In nucleotides, the CDR3 is TGTGCCAGCAGCTTAGACTCACTAGCGGGGGCGGTCGTGGAGACCCAGTACTTC. It is translated as CASSLDSLAGAVVETQYF.

This clonotype was observed at least ten times. The rearrangement links TRBV28 to TRBJ2-7; 7 bases agree with TRBD1. The CDR3 covers 13 residues. Germline V lookup: CDR1 MDHEN, CDR2 SYDVKM. J lost 6 bases, V lost 3 bases, and 5 bases had no gene match. CDR3 coding DNA: TGTGCCAGCAGTTTCCGTGCAGGGGGCGAGCAGTACTTC. The encoded protein is CASSFRAGGEQYF.

The J gene is TRBJ1-5, the V gene TRBV18; D remains ambiguous. Germline V gene lookup returns CDR1 KGHSH and CDR2 LQKENI. V dropped 6 bases and J dropped 0 bases, with 9 bases sitting between them. This CDR3 has 14 residues. CDR3: CASSTAYSNQPQHF. In nucleotides, the CDR3 is TGTGCCAGCTCCACCGCGTATAGCAATCAGCCCCAGCATTTT. The full variable domain, its missing parts supplied by reference TRBV18 and TRBJ1-5, is NAGVMQNPRHLVRRRGQEARLRCSPMKGHSHVYWYRQLPEEGLKFMVYLQKENIIDESGMPKERFSAEFPKEGPSILRIQQVVRGDSAAYFCASSTAYSNQPQHFGDGTRLSIL.

With regard to this clonotype: The germline gene is not matched at one end of the junction; a read error may be the cause. The chain carries TRBV18 and TRBJ1-2; D not resolved. This CDR3 has 14 residues. Germline values: CDR1 KGHSH, CDR2 LQKENI. The CDR3 sequence is CASSPDGEGYGYAF. The CDR3 DNA sequence: TGTGCCAGCTCACCCGATGGGGAGGGCTATGGCTACGCCTTC.

This rearrangement joins TRBV6-5 to TRBJ2-4; D unresolved. The length of the CDR3 is 15 residues. Germline CDR1 is MNHEY and CDR2 is SVGAGI. V lost 4 bases to trimming and J lost 7 bases, with 17 bases between them. Written as DNA, the CDR3 is TGTGCCAGCAGTTCCGAACCGGTCCATTGGAACATTCAGTACTTC. Translated, it gives CASSSEPVHWNIQYF.

The sample holds many counts of this clonotype. V gene TRBV6-2 or TRBV6-3 combines with J gene TRBJ2-3, with 8 bases aligning to TRBD2. There are 14 residues in the CDR3. V was clipped by 4 bases and J by 3 bases; unmatched bases: 3. Germline-derived CDR1 and CDR2 are MNHEY and SVGEGT. CDR3 sequence reads: CASSSGLGTDTQYF. Written as DNA, the CDR3 is TGTGCCAGCAGTTCGGGACTAGGGACAGATACGCAGTATTTT.

This clonotype was seen more than once but under ten times. The rearrangement joins TRBV2 to TRBJ1-1; D is undetermined. The CDR3 contains 13 residues. CDR1 and CDR2 from the germline V gene are SNHLY and FYNNEI. V lost 6 bases to trimming and J lost 5 bases, with 13 bases between them. CDR3 region: CASRSAGGTEAFF. The CDR3 coding sequence is TGTGCCAGCAGATCGGCAGGTGGGACTGAAGCTTTCTTT.

On this clonotype: A much larger clone differs from this one at a single base, so this may be a read error. The chain carries TRBV28 and TRBJ1-2; no definite D call. Germline V gene lookup returns CDR1 MDHEN and CDR2 SYDVKM. This CDR3 contains 15 residues. CDR3 protein: CARSFSGPRYTGYTF. DNA of the CDR3: TGTGCCAGAAGTTTTTCCGGACCTCGTTATACGGGCTACACCTTC.

This clonotype was detected many times. The gene calls are TRBV27 and TRBJ1-5, with D tentatively TRBD1 (5 bases). Trimming took 5 bases from V and 7 from J, leaving 15 bases between them. Germline CDR1 and CDR2: MNHEY and SMNVEV (reference sequence). The CDR3 runs to 14 residues. The DNA of the CDR3 is TGTGCCAGCAGTGAGGGGACCTACCAACAGCCCCAGCATTTT. Amino acids: CASSEGTYQQPQHF.

In its sample, this clonotype ranks as medium-sized. This sequence joins TRBV27 and TRBJ2-4; 13 bases align to TRBD2. Germline V CDR1 and CDR2: MNHEY, SMNVEV (reference sequence). The CDR3 is 19 amino acids. With V trimmed by 4 bases and J by 0 bases, 9 bases remained unmatched. CDR3 sequence: CASSSVGLAGVLAKNIQYF. CDR3 in DNA: TGTGCCAGCAGTTCGGTCGGACTAGCGGGAGTCCTAGCCAAAAACATTCAGTACTTC.

The chain links TRBV20-1 to TRBJ1-2; D unresolved. The CDR3 loop spans 13 amino acids. Germline lookup yields CDR1 DFQATT and CDR2 SNEGSKA (reference sequence). Trimming shortened V by 7 bases and J by 1 base, and 13 bases separated the two germline ends. The CDR3 protein is CSVTGMLNYGYTF. CDR3 coding DNA: TGCAGTGTTACGGGCATGCTTAACTATGGCTACACCTTC.

About this clonotype itself: It may be a read error: a sequence one base away is much more abundant. The chain is built from TRBV7-2 and TRBJ1-3; unclear D gene. The CDR3 spans 15 residues. CDR1 and CDR2 (germline): SGHTA, FQGNSA. The CDR3 nucleotides read TGTGCCAGCAGCTTAGATAGATACTCTGGAAACACCACATATTTT. Translating gives CASSLDRYSGNTTYF.

This clonotype showed up just a few times. The CDR3 is CATSTPDLGVQYF. The CDR3 DNA sequence: TGTGCCACCAGCACGCCGGACCTTGGAGTTCAGTACTTC. The chain couples TRBV15 to TRBJ2-4; D is unresolved. This CDR3 spans 13 amino acids. V lost 4 bases, J lost 11 bases, and 15 bases lay in between. Germline loops: CDR1 LNHNV, CDR2 YYDKDF (reference sequence).